This entry lists 13 T cell receptor beta chains sequenced from one sample in a study of graft-versus-host responses after intestinal transplantation. Sequencing was performed with immunoSEQ multiplex PCR; in TCRdb, only in-frame clones are kept and a portion is missing. The table includes 85,000 to 100,000 clones, about 83% detected once. The specimen comprised PBMCs, sampled 255 days after intestinal transplant. These receptor sequences come from a human patient who received an intestinal transplant, so some T cells may come from the graft donor.

This clone was detected only once. The chain couples TRBV30 to TRBJ1-2; D remains unclear. The CDR3 is 9 residues long. With 8 bases removed from V and 4 bases from J, the gap between germline ends came to 5 bases. Germline loops: CDR1 GTSNPN, CDR2 SVGIG (reference sequence). The CDR3 DNA is TGTGCCATTGGCTATGGCTACACCTTC. Its protein is CAIGYGYTF.

This chain links TRBV28 with TRBJ2-1; 9 positions match TRBD1. Germline lookup yields CDR1 MDHEN and CDR2 SYDVKM. The CDR3 contains 13 residues. Trimming took 8 bases from V and 12 from J; bases not matched to a gene: 11. This CDR3 reads CASRGTGQGGQFF. The CDR3 DNA sequence: TGTGCCAGCCGAGGGACAGGGCAGGGGGGGCAGTTCTTC.

The chain uses TRBV28 and TRBJ1-2, with TRBD1 matching over 11 bases. The germline V gene encodes CDR1 MDHEN and CDR2 SYDVKM. This CDR3 comprises 15 residues. Losses at the gene ends were 4 bases for V and 8 bases for J; bases not matched to a gene: 9. The CDR3 loop is CASSSTGQGALGYTF. The CDR3 DNA follows: TGTGCCAGCAGTTCCACAGGACAGGGGGCCCTAGGCTACACCTTC.

The genes are TRBV5-6 and TRBJ2-6, with D uncertain. Germline V gives CDR1 SGHDT, CDR2 YYEEEE. V lost 2 bases to trimming and J lost 0 bases, with 6 bases between them. The CDR3 covers 15 residues. CDR3 residues: CASSFGLSGANVLTF. The CDR3 bases are TGTGCCAGCAGCTTTGGGCTCTCTGGGGCCAACGTCCTGACTTTC. Variable domain in full (rest from reference TRBV5-6 and TRBJ2-6): DAGVTQSPTHLIKTRGQQVTLRCSPKSGHDTVSWYQQALGQGPQFIFQYYEEEERQRGNFPDRFSGHQFPNYSSELNVNALLLGDSALYLCASSFGLSGANVLTFGAGSRLTVL.

This sequence joins TRBV6-1 and TRBJ1-3, with D possibly matching TRBD1 (5 bases). Germline values: CDR1 MNHNS, CDR2 SASEGT. This CDR3 has 18 residues. Trimming left V 7 bases short and J 0 bases short, with 22 bases between. This CDR3 reads CASTERDGGYLSGNTIYF. The CDR3 region has the DNA TGTGCCAGCACTGAGAGGGACGGAGGATATCTCTCTGGAAACACCATATATTTT.

The chain combines TRBV18 with TRBJ2-7, with 9 positions matching TRBD1. The germline V gene has CDR1 KGHSH and CDR2 LQKENI. The ends lost 6 bases at V and 4 bases at J; junction bases unmatched: 7. The CDR3 totals 14 residues. DNA for the CDR3: TGTGCCAGCTCCGGGACAGGGAGTCCATACGAGCAGTACTTC. Translating it yields CASSGTGSPYEQYF.

The J gene is TRBJ1-3, the V gene TRBV29-1, with D unclear. Trimming removed 4 bases from V and 0 bases from J, with 10 bases in between. The CDR3 totals 14 residues. Germline V gene sequence: CDR1 SQVTM, CDR2 ANQGSEA. The CDR3, as DNA: TGCAGCGTTGCCCTGGGGATCTCTGGAAACACCATATATTTT. It yields the protein CSVALGISGNTIYF. Full variable domain (rest looked up from reference TRBV29-1 and TRBJ1-3): SAVISQKPSRDICQRGTSLTIQCQVDSQVTMMFWYRQQPGQSLTLIATANQGSEATYESGFVIDKFPISRPNLTFSTLTVSNMSPEDSSIYLCSVALGISGNTIYFGEGSWLTVV.

The V and J genes are TRBV11-2 and TRBJ2-2, with D hard to call. Germline assignment: CDR1 SGHAT and CDR2 FQNNGV. The CDR3 loop spans 16 amino acids. Trimming cost V 6 bases and J 0 bases, with 14 bases left between them. CDR3 nucleotides: TGTGCCAGCAGTCTAACACGTTCTTCGAACACCGGGGAGCTGTTTTTT. This codes for CASSLTRSSNTGELFF.

In regard to this clone: The identical CDR3 is also encoded by other nucleotide sequences in the sample. The gene calls are TRBV27 and TRBJ2-5; TRBD1 agrees at 8 bases. The CDR3 is made up of 13 amino acids. CDR1 and CDR2 from the germline V gene are MNHEY and SMNVEV (reference sequence). V was pared by 6 bases and J by 2 bases, with 2 bases of the junction left unmatched. Here the CDR3 DNA reads TGTGCCAGCAGAGGACAGGGACAAGAGACCCAGTACTTC. Protein: CASRGQGQETQYF.

The chain recombines TRBV30 with TRBJ1-6; TRBD1 aligns across 7 bases. Germline V CDR1 and CDR2: GTSNPN, SVGIG (reference sequence). The CDR3 runs 12 residues. Trimming took 5 bases from V and 7 from J; bases not matched to a gene: 2. The CDR3 here is CAWDRENSPLHF. The CDR3 nucleotides read TGTGCCTGGGACAGGGAAAATTCACCCCTCCACTTT.

This chain joins TRBV5-1 and TRBJ2-4; 8 bases align to TRBD1. With 4 bases clipped from V and 0 bases from J, the junction kept 6 bases outside the gene matches. The V gene's germline CDR1 is SGHRS and CDR2 YFSETQ. This CDR3 has 16 residues. In DNA form, the CDR3 reads TGCGCCAGCAGCCCCGGACAGGGTCTAGCCAAAAACATTCAGTACTTC. It encodes CASSPGQGLAKNIQYF.

The count of this clone is one. The genes are TRBV28 and TRBJ2-7, with 10 bases that match TRBD2. The J segment lost 7 bases and the V segment lost 1 base, leaving 7 bases of the junction unmatched. CDR1 is MDHEN, CDR2 SYDVKM, per germline. The CDR3 is 15 residues long. This CDR3 is CASSLSASGRKEQYF. DNA of the CDR3: TGTGCCAGCAGTTTATCGGCTAGCGGGAGAAAAGAGCAGTACTTC. Supplemented by reference TRBV28 and TRBJ2-7, the full variable domain reads DVKVTQSSRYLVKRTGEKVFLECVQDMDHENMFWYRQDPGLGLRLIYFSYDVKMKEKGDIPEGYSVSREKKERFSLILESASTNQTSMYLCASSLSASGRKEQYFGPGTRLTVT.

This clone showed up just once. The rearrangement uses TRBV9 and TRBJ1-5, with D uncertain. The V and J ends lost 4 bases and 2 bases respectively, with 13 bases between them. This CDR3 has 15 amino acids. Germline V CDR1 and CDR2: SGDLS, YYNGEE. DNA for the CDR3: TGTGCCAGCAGCCGAACACCTTACGGCAATCAGCCCCAGCATTTT. Its translation is CASSRTPYGNQPQHF.